This T cell receptor beta chain appears in the sequencing data of a study of low-dose radiotherapy and immunotherapy resistance in tumors. Study background: Treatment of Cohort 2 consisted of 1 Gy per fraction every two weeks, amounting to 13 Gy over 26 weeks. Treatment consisted of nivolumab 240 mg every two weeks and ipilimumab 1 mg/kg every six weeks, given intravenously to patients.

This sample's time point: before trial treatment. Nivolumab, ipilimumab, aspirin, low-dose cyclophosphamide and low-dose radiotherapy were given to donors. V lost 1 base, J lost 7 bases, and 20 bases lay in between. The germline CDR1 and CDR2 sequences are MNHNS and SASEGT. The CDR3 runs 16 residues. TRAV- and TRBV-specific primers primed first-strand cDNA, covering alpha and beta chains. With a constant-region primer and a V-primer adapter, TCRs were subjected to roughly 20 PCR cycles of amplification. By in vitro transcription, the isolated mRNA was amplified. TCRdb redid the calling of the reads with MiXCR, one entry per CDR3 protein. The sample includes tens of thousands of distinct CDR3 sequences, over 15% of them seen just once.

The sequencing here drew on PBMCs, taken before treatment. The chain carries TRBV6-1 and TRBJ2-7; either TRBD1 or TRBD2 may supply D (5 bases each). The TCR was taken from a male donor with prostate cancer. CDR3 sequence (DNA): TGTGCCAGCAGTGAAGTATGGGGGAAGGAGACGGAGGAGCAGTACTTC. This encodes CASSEVWGKETEEQYF.